Here is one TCR beta chain with its context. This specimen comes from a study of blood T cell repertoires in COVID-19. Sequenced by immunoSEQ multiplex PCR; TCRdb stores in-frame clones only, minus some. The data hold over 150,000 clones, with roughly 88% observed a single time. The CDR3 runs to 15 residues. Germline V gives CDR1 MNHEY, CDR2 SVGAGI. Trimming took 6 bases from V and 2 from J, leaving 16 bases between them. This TCR derives from a woman in her sixties or seventies with acute or convalescent COVID-19. The chain uses TRBV6-5 and TRBJ1-2; D is possibly TRBD1 (5 bases). Material for sequencing was peripheral blood. CDR3 nucleotides: TGTGCCAGCAGCGCTTGGGAGGGGCCCAACTATGGCTACACCTTC. Its protein product is CASSAWEGPNYGYTF.